This T cell receptor (beta chain) is drawn from a study of cytomegalovirus exposure and HLA in healthy donors. Comment on this clone: One end of the junction is discordant with germline, which a read error may explain.

PCR primers comprised 60 Vbeta and 13 Jbeta primers. Assay used: immunoSEQ multiplex PCR; TCRdb lists only in-frame clones, some missing. Of about 120,000 clones listed, about 75% were seen once; the top ten hold roughly 31%. Germline CDR1 and CDR2: SEHNR and FQNEAQ (reference sequence). This CDR3 has 15 residues. The gene calls are TRBV7-9 and TRBJ2-5; TRBD1 agrees at 7 bases. Specimen: PBMCs. The TCR was taken from a man aged 55 to 69 in good health and CMV-seropositive. CDR3 DNA sequence: TGTTCCAGCAGCTTGGGGACAGTCCTCCGGGAGACCCAGTACTTC. This translates into CSSSLGTVLRETQYF.